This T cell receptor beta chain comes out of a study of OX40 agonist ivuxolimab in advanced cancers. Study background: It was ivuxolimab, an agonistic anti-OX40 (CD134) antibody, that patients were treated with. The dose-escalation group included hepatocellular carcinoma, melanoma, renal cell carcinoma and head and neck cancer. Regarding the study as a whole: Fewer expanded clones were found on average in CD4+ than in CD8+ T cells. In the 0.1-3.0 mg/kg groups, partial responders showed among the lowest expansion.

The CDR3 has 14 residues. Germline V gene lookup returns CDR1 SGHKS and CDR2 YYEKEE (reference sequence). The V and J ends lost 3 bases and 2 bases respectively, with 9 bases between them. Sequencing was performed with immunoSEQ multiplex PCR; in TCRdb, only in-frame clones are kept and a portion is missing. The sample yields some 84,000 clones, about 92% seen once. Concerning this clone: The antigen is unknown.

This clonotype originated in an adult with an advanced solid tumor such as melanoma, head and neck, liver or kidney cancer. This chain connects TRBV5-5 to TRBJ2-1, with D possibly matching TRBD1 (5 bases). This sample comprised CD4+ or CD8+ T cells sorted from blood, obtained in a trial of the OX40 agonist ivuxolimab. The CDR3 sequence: CASSWGGAYNEQFF. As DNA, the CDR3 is TGTGCCAGCAGCTGGGGCGGAGCCTACAATGAGCAGTTCTTC.